The subject of this entry is one T cell receptor beta chain. Its matching antigen is unknown. The sample is drawn from a study of shared clonotypes between healthy human individuals. Study-level points and caveats: Tissue TCR repertoires likely differ from these blood-only repertoires. Sharing of clonotypes among donors was expected to vary with sequencing depth.

Trimming took off 6 bases at V and 3 bases at J, with 12 bases between the two ends. Germline V lookup: CDR1 LNHDA, CDR2 SQIVND (reference sequence). This CDR3 contains 13 residues. Sequenced by immunoSEQ multiplex PCR; TCRdb stores in-frame clones only, minus some. The sample includes some 1,100,000 clones, about 80% seen only once; the top ten take more than 0.45%. The donors were adults (healthy and HIV-negative) with no recent acute infections or vaccinations. This sequence originates from a young man in good health. Some clones in this sample may be carry-over from other donors' samples. V is TRBV19 and J is TRBJ2-7; TRBD2 might be the D (6 bases). The source material was memory CD4+ T cells from PBMCs. Subset of the sample: CD45RA-negative fraction. The CDR3 region has the DNA TGTGCCAGTAGAAATACCGGGGGCTACGAGCAGTACTTC. Encoded protein: CASRNTGGYEQYF.